These 21 T cell receptor beta chains share one sample of origin, sequenced in a study of Ad26.COV2.S vaccination and SARS-CoV-2 variants. Treatment described: over 15 received Ad26.COV2.S at low or high dose, single or two shots; several received placebo; per-sample allocation not given. Samples came from day 63 after the first vaccine or placebo injection. Method: immunoSEQ multiplex PCR; TCRdb's copy keeps in-frame clones and lacks some. The data contain 300,000 to 350,000 clones, about 90% of them singletons. The material was peripheral blood, obtained in a trial of Ad26.COV2.S vaccine versus placebo. The receptors were sampled from a person between 18 and 60 years old who received the Ad26.COV2.S COVID-19 vaccine or a placebo.

This clone was counted only a few times. This chain joins TRBV7-9 and TRBJ2-1, with D maybe TRBD2 (5 bases). Trimming stripped 9 bases from V and 8 bases from J, with 17 bases between. Germline V gene lookup returns CDR1 SEHNR and CDR2 FQNEAQ (reference sequence). The CDR3 spans 13 residues. CDR3 in amino acids: CASSPTRSHEQFF. CDR3 DNA: TGTGCCAGTTCCCCTACTAGATCCCATGAGCAGTTCTTC. The entire variable domain, with the rest obtained from reference TRBV7-9 and TRBJ2-1, is as follows: DTGVSQNPRHKITKRGQNVTFRCDPISEHNRLYWYRQTLGQGPEFLTYFQNEAQLEKSRLLSDRFSAERPKGSFSTLEIQRTEQGDSAMYLCASSPTRSHEQFFGPGTRLTVL.

V gene TRBV6-5 combines with J gene TRBJ1-4; D remains ambiguous. The V and J ends lost 4 bases and 8 bases respectively, with 17 bases between them. From germline, CDR1 is MNHEY and CDR2 SVGAGI. The CDR3 has 15 residues. This chain's CDR3 is CASSSFRGSGEKLFF. CDR3 sequence (DNA): TGTGCCAGCAGTTCCTTCAGAGGTTCGGGCGAAAAACTGTTTTTT.

V usage is TRBV6-6 and J usage is TRBJ2-1, with TRBD2 matching 14 bases. Unmatched junction bases numbered 7, after V lost 5 bases and J lost 7 bases. Looked up from germline, CDR1 is MNHNY and CDR2 is SVGAGI (reference sequence). CDR3 length: 16 amino acids. The CDR3 DNA sequence: TGTGCCAGCAGTGGAACCGGGACTAGCGGGAGAAATGAGCAGTTCTTC. Residues: CASSGTGTSGRNEQFF.

The V gene is TRBV7-9, the J gene TRBJ1-2; the match to TRBD1 covers 8 bases. The CDR3 is made up of 17 amino acids. The ends lost 1 base at V and 2 bases at J; junction bases unmatched: 9. Germline CDR1 reads SEHNR; CDR2 reads FQNEAQ (reference sequence). The chain's CDR3 is CASSLGDRRLTNYGYTF. The CDR3 nucleotides are TGTGCCAGCAGCTTAGGGGACAGGAGACTAACCAACTATGGCTACACCTTC.

The J gene is TRBJ2-3, the V gene TRBV13; 8 bases align to TRBD1. This CDR3 comprises 16 residues. Trimming at V came to 5 bases and at J to 0 bases, leaving 7 bases not matched to a gene. The germline CDR1 and CDR2 sequences are PRHDT and FYEKMQ (reference sequence). The CDR3 reads CASSPGTGASTDTQYF. CDR3 sequence (DNA): TGTGCCAGCAGCCCCGGGACAGGAGCTAGCACAGATACGCAGTATTTT.

The chain's CDR3 is CASNVHGTGGSGELFF. The CDR3 DNA follows: TGTGCCAGCAACGTCCACGGGACAGGGGGCTCCGGGGAGCTGTTTTTT. The chain carries TRBV9 and TRBJ2-2; TRBD1 aligns across 12 bases. Trimming cost V 6 bases and J 6 bases; bases outside gene matches: 9. Looked up from germline, CDR1 is SGDLS and CDR2 is YYNGEE. CDR3 length: 16 residues.

V is TRBV2 and J is TRBJ1-4; D remains unclear. Germline V lookup: CDR1 SNHLY, CDR2 FYNNEI. The CDR3 has 15 amino acids. Trimming shortened V by 6 bases and J by 4 bases, and 15 bases separated the two germline ends. CDR3 region: CASRTFEALNEKLFF. The CDR3 nucleotides read TGTGCCAGCAGGACGTTCGAGGCCCTTAATGAAAAACTGTTTTTT.

This clone was counted a few times. The rearrangement uses TRBV21-1 and TRBJ1-5; the table calls TRBD1, which could not be checked here. TRBV21-1 counts as a pseudogene. The CDR3 has 14 amino acids. CDR3 protein: CASSKGTGNQPQHF. In nucleotides, the CDR3 is TGTGCCAGCAGCAAAGGGACAGGGAATCAGCCCCAGCATTTT.

This chain joins TRBV15 and TRBJ2-1; D is possibly TRBD2 (6 bases). CDR3 size: 16 residues. Germline values: CDR1 LNHNV, CDR2 YYDKDF (reference sequence). Trimming cost V 3 bases and J 0 bases, with 12 bases left between them. Written as DNA, the CDR3 is TGTGCCACCAGCAGGGGACTCCCGGGCTCCTACAATGAGCAGTTCTTC. Residues: CATSRGLPGSYNEQFF.

The chain carries TRBV19 and TRBJ2-5, with 7 positions matching TRBD1. The CDR3 sequence is 15 residues long. Germline trimming cut 6 bases from V and 3 bases from J; bases unmatched to any gene: 10. Germline CDR1 and CDR2: LNHDA and SQIVND (reference sequence). CDR3 nucleotide sequence: TGTGCCAGTAGCCGCCCCGGGGACAGAGAAGAGACCCAGTACTTC. Its translation: CASSRPGDREETQYF.

The rearrangement links TRBV11-2 to TRBJ2-7, with D possibly called TRBD1 or TRBD2 (5 bases each). The V gene's germline CDR1 is SGHAT and CDR2 FQNNGV. The CDR3 contains 15 residues. V lost 5 bases to trimming and J lost 0 bases, with 14 bases between them. CDR3 sequence: CASSPRTGLSYEQYF. The CDR3, as DNA: TGTGCCAGCAGCCCCCGGACGGGGCTCTCCTACGAGCAGTACTTC.

The V and J genes are TRBV25-1 and TRBJ1-2, with a possible D match to TRBD1 (6 bases). Trimming removed 6 bases from V and 5 bases from J, with 19 bases in between. Per germline, CDR1 MGHDK and CDR2 SYGVNS. The CDR3 totals 15 residues. The chain's CDR3 is CASRGIGGEGYGYTF. CDR3 sequence (DNA): TGTGCCAGCAGGGGCATTGGGGGCGAGGGTTATGGCTACACCTTC.

V is TRBV3-1 (or the pseudogene TRBV3-2) and J is TRBJ1-1; D might be TRBD1 (5 bases). V lost 7 bases and J lost 5, with 17 bases in between. Germline V gene sequence: CDR1 LGHDT, CDR2 YNNKEL (reference sequence). This CDR3 has 14 amino acids. The CDR3 sequence is CASTAGGVRTEAFF. Written as DNA, the CDR3 is TGTGCCAGCACCGCCGGGGGGGTTCGGACTGAAGCTTTCTTT.

The chain has TRBV6-5 and TRBJ2-7, with D possibly matching TRBD2 (5 bases). The length of the CDR3 is 15 residues. The germline gives CDR1 MNHEY, CDR2 SVGAGI. The V end lost 5 bases, the J end lost 4 bases, and 18 bases lay between the germline ends. CDR3 in amino acids: CASSTPGGRMYEQYF. The CDR3 region has the DNA TGTGCCAGCAGTACCCCTGGCGGGCGCATGTACGAGCAGTACTTC.

The chain joins TRBV7-9 to TRBJ2-7; D uncertain. There are 12 residues in the CDR3. Germline-derived CDR1 and CDR2 are SEHNR and FQNEAQ (reference sequence). V gave up 5 bases and J gave up 3 bases, with 8 bases separating them. CDR3 bases: TGTGCCAGCAGCCCCCGTGACTACGAGCAGTACTTC. Protein sequence: CASSPRDYEQYF. Full variable domain (outside the CDR3, taken from reference TRBV7-9 and TRBJ2-7): DTGVSQNPRHKITKRGQNVTFRCDPISEHNRLYWYRQTLGQGPEFLTYFQNEAQLEKSRLLSDRFSAERPKGSFSTLEIQRTEQGDSAMYLCASSPRDYEQYFGPGTRLTVT.

The V gene is TRBV7-9, the J gene TRBJ2-1; 10 nucleotides match TRBD2. The CDR3 totals 16 residues. CDR1 and CDR2 (germline): SEHNR, FQNEAQ (reference sequence). V was pared by 5 bases and J by 8 bases, with 12 bases of the junction left unmatched. The CDR3 loop reads CASSAYASGGRHEQFF. In DNA form, the CDR3 reads TGTGCCAGCAGCGCCTACGCTAGCGGGGGCAGGCATGAGCAGTTCTTC. Drawing the rest from reference TRBV7-9 and TRBJ2-1, the complete variable domain is DTGVSQNPRHKITKRGQNVTFRCDPISEHNRLYWYRQTLGQGPEFLTYFQNEAQLEKSRLLSDRFSAERPKGSFSTLEIQRTEQGDSAMYLCASSAYASGGRHEQFFGPGTRLTVL.

This clone was counted a few times. The chain has TRBV19 and TRBJ1-2; D not certain. The CDR3 extends over 16 amino acids. With 3 bases removed from V and 3 bases from J, the gap between germline ends came to 17 bases. Per germline, CDR1 LNHDA and CDR2 SQIVND (reference sequence). This CDR3 is CASSMGARSSHYGYTF. The DNA for the CDR3 is TGTGCCAGTAGTATGGGTGCCAGGTCCTCCCACTATGGCTACACCTTC. Using reference TRBV19 and TRBJ1-2 for the parts outside the CDR3, the full variable domain is DGGITQSPKYLFRKEGQNVTLSCEQNLNHDAMYWYRQDPGQGLRLIYYSQIVNDFQKGDIAEGYSVSREKKESFPLTVTSAQKNPTAFYLCASSMGARSSHYGYTFGSGTRLTVV.

This clone was counted a single time. The chain links TRBV5-5 to TRBJ1-2; 7 nucleotides agree with TRBD1. Germline V gene data show CDR1 as SGHKS and CDR2 as YYEKEE (reference sequence). This CDR3 is 15 amino acids long. The V segment lost 0 bases and the J segment 7 bases; nucleotides outside the gene matches: 9. The CDR3 DNA follows: TGTGCCAGCAGCTTGGAGGGGACAGTAATCTCTGGCTACACCTTC. It translates to CASSLEGTVISGYTF.

This clone was counted only a few times. This rearrangement joins TRBV3-1 (or the pseudogene TRBV3-2) to TRBJ1-2, with unresolved D. The V and J ends lost 0 bases and 7 bases respectively, with 12 bases between them. Germline-derived CDR1 and CDR2 are LGHDT and YNNKEL (reference sequence). The CDR3 runs 14 residues. CDR3 nucleotides: TGTGCCAGCAGCCAAGAACGTCGGGTTGGTGGCTACACCTTC. Translation: CASSQERRVGGYTF.

This chain joins TRBV30 and TRBJ2-3; TRBD1 or TRBD2 may be the D gene (5 bases each). Germline V gives CDR1 GTSNPN, CDR2 SVGIG (reference sequence). The CDR3 contains 12 residues. The CDR3 DNA is TGTGCGGGGGACCTAAGCACAGATACGCAGTATTTT. Protein product: CAGDLSTDTQYF.

For the CDR3, the DNA is TGTGCCTGCTGGGGTGATCACTACGAGCAGTACTTC. The encoded protein is CACWGDHYEQYF. The chain links TRBV21-1 to TRBJ2-7. TRBV21-1 is deemed a pseudogene. This CDR3 comprises 12 residues.